The 30 T cell receptor beta chains below come from one sample, sequenced in a study of response to subunit inactivated influenza vaccine. TCRdb re-analysed the RT-PCR reads in MiXCR, keeping a single row per CDR3 protein. The profile shows about half a million distinct CDR3 sequences, 9.5% to 12% of them singletons. Material: PBMCs from blood, obtained roughly 6 weeks after vaccination. The receptor source for this set is a middle-aged man who received an inactivated influenza vaccine.

The gene calls are TRBV7-6 and TRBJ1-1; D is unresolved. This CDR3 is built from 15 residues. The germline CDR1 and CDR2 sequences are SGHVS and FNYEAQ. V lost 1 base and J 3 bases, leaving 12 bases between the germline ends. Here the CDR3 reads CASSLGVYGDTEAFF. As DNA, the CDR3 is TGTGCCAGCAGCTTAGGGGTCTATGGTGACACTGAAGCTTTCTTT.

This clonotype was observed a few times. The CDR3 sequence: CASRRGGGVDTQYF. In DNA form, the CDR3 reads TGTGCCAGCAGACGCGGCGGGGGGGTAGATACGCAGTATTTT. The J gene is TRBJ2-3, the V gene TRBV7-2; 9 positions agree with TRBD2. Germline V CDR1 and CDR2: SGHTA, FQGNSA. V lost 6 bases, J lost 5 bases, and 6 bases stayed unmatched. There are 14 residues in the CDR3.

This clonotype appeared a few times. This rearrangement joins TRBV18 to TRBJ2-5, with D hard to call. Trimming removed 10 bases at V and 4 bases at J, with 13 bases between. CDR3 length equals 12 residues. From germline, CDR1 is KGHSH and CDR2 LQKENI. CDR3 DNA: TGTGCCACCCATCGGGCCGGAGAGACCCAGTACTTC. Amino acids: CATHRAGETQYF.

J is TRBJ1-1 and V is TRBV12-3 or TRBV12-4; D is ambiguous. This CDR3 spans 14 amino acids. Trimming removed 8 bases at V and 6 bases at J, with 19 bases between. The CDR3 DNA sequence: TGTGCCAGCGCCCGATCAGGTCGCCCCCCTGAAGCTTTCTTT. The encoded protein is CASARSGRPPEAFF.

This clonotype has more than one count but fewer than ten. The chain has TRBV4-2 and TRBJ2-5; D is unresolved. V was trimmed by 4 bases and J by 1 base, leaving 10 bases between them. The CDR3 contains 14 residues. CDR1 and CDR2 from the germline V gene are LGHNA and YNFKEQ. The CDR3 sequence: CASSPEGPQETQYF. The CDR3 bases are TGTGCCAGCAGCCCCGAAGGACCCCAAGAGACCCAGTACTTC.

This clonotype was observed a few times. This rearrangement joins TRBV20-1 to TRBJ2-4; D remains ambiguous. This CDR3 has 13 amino acids. Deletions cut 3 bases from V and 3 bases from J, with 9 bases between. CDR1 DFQATT and CDR2 SNEGSKA come from the germline V gene (reference sequence). The CDR3, as DNA: TGCAGTGCTAGTCAGGAAGTCAAAAACATTCAGTACTTC. Translating it yields CSASQEVKNIQYF.

This chain links TRBV25-1 with TRBJ2-1; TRBD2 agrees at 7 bases. CDR1 and CDR2 (germline): MGHDK, SYGVNS. This CDR3 has 16 residues. Trimming cost V 3 bases and J 5 bases; bases outside gene matches: 10. CDR3 amino acids: CASSDLGLAEDNEQFF. The CDR3 nucleotides read TGTGCCAGCAGTGATCTCGGGCTAGCGGAGGACAATGAGCAGTTCTTC.

This clonotype was counted only a few times. The V call is TRBV6-1, the J call TRBJ1-6; D possibly corresponds to TRBD1 (6 bases). Germline assignment: CDR1 MNHNS and CDR2 SASEGT. With 3 bases removed from V and 4 bases from J, the gap between germline ends came to 16 bases. CDR3 length: 17 amino acids. CDR3: CASSDGQTILYNSPLHF. CDR3 DNA: TGTGCCAGCAGTGACGGACAGACTATCCTTTATAATTCACCCCTCCACTTT.

The chain carries TRBV10-2 and TRBJ1-1; D not resolved. V was cut by 4 bases and J by 5 bases, with 8 bases left in between. CDR1 and CDR2 (germline): WSHSY, SAAADI. The CDR3 consists of 12 residues. The CDR3 sequence: CASSGVRTEAFF. Here the CDR3 DNA reads TGCGCCAGCAGTGGGGTTCGGACTGAAGCTTTCTTT.

There are many counts of this clonotype. V usage is TRBV5-1 and J usage is TRBJ2-7; weak D call: TRBD2 (6 bases). Per the germline V gene, CDR1 is SGHRS and CDR2 is YFSETQ. The CDR3 is made up of 14 amino acids. Trimming shortened V by 0 bases and J by 7 bases, and 14 bases separated the two germline ends. The chain's CDR3 is CASSLAGGAGEQYF. Here the CDR3 DNA reads TGCGCCAGCAGCTTGGCCGGGGGAGCAGGGGAGCAGTACTTC.

The chain uses TRBV11-1 and TRBJ2-6; D remains unclear. There are 15 residues in the CDR3. Germline values: CDR1 SGHAT, CDR2 FQDESV (reference sequence). V lost 5 bases to trimming and J lost 0 bases, with 8 bases between them. The DNA for the CDR3 is TGTGCCAGCAGCGGATTGAGCTCTGGGGCCAACGTCCTGACTTTC. It translates to CASSGLSSGANVLTF. The complete variable domain, with remaining parts taken from reference TRBV11-1 and TRBJ2-6, reads EAEVAQSPRYKITEKSQAVAFWCDPISGHATLYWYRQILGQGPELLVQFQDESVVDDSQLPKDRFSAERLKGVDSTLKIQPAELGDSAMYLCASSGLSSGANVLTFGAGSRLTVL.

This clonotype was observed a few times. The chain is built from TRBV20-1 and TRBJ1-6; no firm D call. Germline values: CDR1 DFQATT, CDR2 SNEGSKA (reference sequence). With 1 base removed from V and 7 bases from J, the gap between germline ends came to 11 bases. The CDR3 sequence is 14 residues long. The CDR3 region has the DNA TGCAGTGCTAGAGCTGGACCGGCGAATTCACCCCTCCACTTT. This gives the protein CSARAGPANSPLHF.

The table lists this clonotype with a few counts. This sequence joins TRBV20-1 and TRBJ2-5, with 7 bases aligning to TRBD1. V was clipped by 0 bases and J by 6 bases; unmatched bases: 7. The length of the CDR3 is 14 residues. CDR1 DFQATT and CDR2 SNEGSKA come from the germline V gene (reference sequence). The DNA for the CDR3 is TGCAGTGCTAGAGATGATGGACAGGAAAAGACCCAGTACTTC. It specifies CSARDDGQEKTQYF.

The sample holds many counts of this clonotype. The chain uses TRBV5-1 and TRBJ2-5, with D uncertain. The germline CDR1 and CDR2 sequences are SGHRS and YFSETQ. V lost 0 bases to trimming and J lost 1 base, with 4 bases between them. CDR3 size: 13 residues. The CDR3 DNA sequence: TGCGCCAGCAGCTTGGACACCCAAGAGACCCAGTACTTC. Encoded protein: CASSLDTQETQYF.

This clonotype was observed a handful of times. The chain employs TRBV29-1 and TRBJ2-4; 8 bases fit TRBD1. The CDR3 contains 12 residues. Trimming took 7 bases from V and 5 from J; bases not matched to a gene: 4. Per the germline V gene, CDR1 is SQVTM and CDR2 is ANQGSEA. The CDR3 bases are TGCAGCGGGACAGGGTCGGAAAACATTCAGTACTTC. The encoded protein is CSGTGSENIQYF.

There are a few counts of this clonotype. CDR3 protein: CASRAPGGGEQYF. The CDR3 nucleotides are TGTGCCAGCAGGGCGCCAGGGGGGGGCGAGCAGTACTTC. The V and J genes are TRBV6-1 and TRBJ2-7, with D possibly called TRBD1 or TRBD2 (7 bases each). The germline CDR1 and CDR2 sequences are MNHNS and SASEGT. V lost 6 bases and J lost 6, with 15 bases in between. The CDR3 runs 13 residues.

This clonotype was seen repeatedly, ten times or more. This sequence joins TRBV12-3 or TRBV12-4 and TRBJ2-5; 10 bases line up with TRBD2. Trimming removed 6 bases from V and 2 bases from J; junction bases left unmatched: 6. The CDR3 is made up of 15 amino acids. The CDR3 sequence: CASSPGLANQETQYF. CDR3 sequence (DNA): TGTGCCAGCAGCCCGGGACTAGCGAATCAAGAGACCCAGTACTTC.

This clonotype was counted ten times or more. The V and J genes are TRBV5-1 and TRBJ1-1; TRBD1 might be the D (6 bases). V was shortened by 2 bases and J by 4 bases, with 15 bases between the two germline ends. CDR3 size: 15 residues. Germline CDR1 reads SGHRS; CDR2 reads YFSETQ. The CDR3 sequence: CASSLTGGLGTEAFF. DNA for the CDR3: TGCGCCAGCAGCTTAACCGGGGGCCTTGGCACTGAAGCTTTCTTT.

This clonotype was counted a few times. The rearrangement joins TRBV5-1 to TRBJ2-2, with 9 bases identical to TRBD1. This CDR3 is built from 15 residues. J was trimmed by 0 bases and V by 7 bases; bases with no gene match: 4. The germline V gene has CDR1 SGHRS and CDR2 YFSETQ. CDR3 DNA sequence: TGCGCCAGCCGGCGGACAGGGGCGAACACCGGGGAGCTGTTTTTT. It encodes CASRRTGANTGELFF.

This rearrangement joins TRBV5-1 to TRBJ2-7; D possibly matches TRBD1 or TRBD2 (5 bases each). The germline V gene encodes CDR1 SGHRS and CDR2 YFSETQ. With 2 bases removed from V and 4 bases from J, the gap between germline ends came to 13 bases. The CDR3 has 14 amino acids. The CDR3 region has the DNA TGCGCCAGCAGCTTCGGCCGGGACGCTTACGAGCAGTACTTC. Translating it yields CASSFGRDAYEQYF.

This clonotype has more than one count but fewer than ten. This chain connects TRBV20-1 to TRBJ1-4, with D tentatively TRBD1 (6 bases). Deletions cut 0 bases from V and 7 bases from J, with 12 bases between. CDR1 and CDR2 (germline): DFQATT, SNEGSKA (reference sequence). CDR3 length: 14 amino acids. The CDR3 DNA sequence: TGCAGTGCTAGAGACGCCAGGGGTGGTGAAAAACTGTTTTTT. Amino acids: CSARDARGGEKLFF.

This clonotype has just a few counts. CDR3 coding DNA: TGCGCCAGCAGCTTGGGGACAGATTATTCCACAGATACGCAGTATTTT. Its translation: CASSLGTDYSTDTQYF. The chain uses TRBV5-1 and TRBJ2-3; TRBD1 might be the D (6 bases). V gave up 0 bases and J gave up 2 bases, with 13 bases separating them. The CDR3 contains 16 residues. The germline V gene encodes CDR1 SGHRS and CDR2 YFSETQ.

This clonotype has only a few counts. The chain employs TRBV10-2 and TRBJ2-1, with 9 bases fitting TRBD2. The CDR3 has 15 amino acids. CDR1 and CDR2 (germline): WSHSY, SAAADI. Unmatched junction bases numbered 7, after V lost 1 base and J lost 9 bases. The CDR3 sequence is CASSEFRGGEAEQFF. The CDR3 bases are TGCGCCAGCAGTGAGTTCCGCGGGGGGGAGGCTGAGCAGTTCTTC.

In DNA, the CDR3 is TGTGCCAGCAGTGAAGGTGGAGGCAGGGCTACCACAGATACGCAGTATTTT. Translation gives CASSEGGGRATTDTQYF. The chain links TRBV2 to TRBJ2-3, with D perhaps being TRBD1 or TRBD2 (5 bases each). CDR3 length equals 17 residues. The V gene lost 1 base and the J gene lost 2 bases, with 16 bases spanning the gap. Germline CDR1 and CDR2: SNHLY and FYNNEI.

This clonotype was detected many times. J is TRBJ2-5 and V is TRBV3-1; the match to TRBD1 covers 9 bases. Germline CDR1 LGHDT, CDR2 YNNKEL (reference sequence). The CDR3 spans 14 residues. V dropped 4 bases and J dropped 3; count of bases not matched to a gene: 3. CDR3 residues: CASSPGQGKETQYF. CDR3 nucleotides: TGTGCCAGCAGCCCGGGACAGGGAAAAGAGACCCAGTACTTC.

This clonotype was counted at least ten times. This CDR3 reads CASSFGRSTYEQYF. The CDR3, as DNA: TGTGCCAGCAGCTTTGGCAGATCTACCTACGAGCAGTACTTC. The chain has TRBV5-6 and TRBJ2-7; no firm D call. The CDR3 covers 14 residues. Trimming stripped 2 bases from V and 2 bases from J, with 11 bases between. Germline values: CDR1 SGHDT, CDR2 YYEEEE.

The chain is built from TRBV5-1 and TRBJ2-3; TRBD2 matches at 8 bases. CDR3 length equals 16 residues. The J segment lost 1 base and the V segment lost 5 bases, leaving 9 bases of the junction unmatched. The germline CDR1 and CDR2 sequences are SGHRS and YFSETQ. CDR3 amino acids: CASSTSGGLRTDTQYF. The CDR3, as DNA: TGCGCCAGCAGTACTAGCGGAGGCCTGCGCACAGATACGCAGTATTTT.

This clonotype was observed many times. V usage is TRBV25-1 and J usage is TRBJ2-5, with a possible D match to TRBD2 (6 bases). CDR3 length equals 15 residues. Trimming removed 0 bases from V and 7 bases from J, with 15 bases in between. CDR1 and CDR2 (germline): MGHDK, SYGVNS. DNA of the CDR3: TGTGCCAGCAGTGAATATCCGTCGGGGGATGGGACCCAGTACTTC. It encodes CASSEYPSGDGTQYF.

This clonotype was observed once. The chain is built from TRBV15 and TRBJ2-1; perhaps TRBD2 as D (6 bases). Between the trimmed V and J ends, which lost 0 bases and 5 bases, there was a span of 14 bases. CDR3 length: 16 residues. Germline values: CDR1 LNHNV, CDR2 YYDKDF (reference sequence). The CDR3 coding sequence is TGTGCCACCAGCAGAGAACAAGCGGGCATTAACAATGAGCAGTTCTTC. This codes for CATSREQAGINNEQFF.

V usage is TRBV6-2 or TRBV6-3 and J usage is TRBJ2-1; D not certain. Trimming pared 0 bases from V and 5 bases from J, leaving 8 bases between. Germline V gene lookup returns CDR1 MNHEY and CDR2 SVGEGT. This CDR3 spans 14 amino acids. CDR3: CASSYSRRDNEQFF. CDR3 bases: TGTGCCAGCAGTTACTCGAGGAGAGACAATGAGCAGTTCTTC.